The next 14 T cell receptor beta chains were all read from a single sample in a study of shared clonotypes between healthy human individuals. Some clones are missing from TCRdb's copy, which holds only in-frame ones; the method was immunoSEQ multiplex PCR. This sample carries approximately 640,000 clones, 72% of them seen once, and the ten largest clones take under 2%. Sequenced input: memory CD4+ T cells sorted from blood. As to subset: CD45RA-negative fraction. The source of these receptors is a young woman in good health.

This sequence joins TRBV7-9 and TRBJ2-7, with D unclear. Germline V gives CDR1 SEHNR, CDR2 FQNEAQ (reference sequence). V lost 1 base and J 1 base, leaving 8 bases between the germline ends. This CDR3 is 14 amino acids long. The chain's CDR3 is CASSLEAESYEQYF. The CDR3 bases are TGTGCCAGCAGCTTAGAGGCGGAGTCCTACGAGCAGTACTTC. Full variable domain (missing parts from reference TRBV7-9 and TRBJ2-7): DTGVSQNPRHKITKRGQNVTFRCDPISEHNRLYWYRQTLGQGPEFLTYFQNEAQLEKSRLLSDRFSAERPKGSFSTLEIQRTEQGDSAMYLCASSLEAESYEQYFGPGTRLTVT.

The gene calls are TRBV28 and TRBJ1-5; D possibly corresponds to TRBD1 (5 bases). The germline V gene has CDR1 MDHEN and CDR2 SYDVKM. Trimming removed 3 bases from V and 4 bases from J, with 13 bases in between. The CDR3 covers 15 residues. The CDR3: CASSFIGARNQPQHF. In DNA form, the CDR3 reads TGTGCCAGCAGTTTTATAGGGGCGCGTAATCAGCCCCAGCATTTT.

This clone was recorded once. The genes are TRBV5-8 and TRBJ1-2; TRBD1 aligns across 7 bases. CDR3 length: 15 residues. Germline V lookup: CDR1 SGHTS, CDR2 YDEGEE. V dropped 2 bases and J dropped 4; count of bases not matched to a gene: 8. The CDR3 reads CASSLDQTGPYGYTF. The CDR3 DNA reads as TGTGCCAGCAGCTTAGATCAGACAGGGCCCTATGGCTACACCTTC.

The chain links TRBV7-8 to TRBJ2-2, with unresolved D. CDR1 is SGHVS and CDR2 is FQNEAQ in the germline V gene. This CDR3 comprises 13 residues. V lost 0 bases and J lost 7, with 6 bases in between. In DNA form, the CDR3 reads TGTGCCAGCAGCTTAGCAGGGAACGGGGAGCTGTTTTTT. Protein: CASSLAGNGELFF.

The J gene is TRBJ1-2, the V gene TRBV5-1, with 11 bases matching TRBD1. J was trimmed by 5 bases and V by 0 bases; bases with no gene match: 3. Germline CDR1 is SGHRS and CDR2 is YFSETQ. CDR3 length: 15 residues. The CDR3 is CASSLVGQGAYGYTF. The CDR3 DNA is TGCGCCAGCAGCTTGGTAGGACAGGGGGCTTATGGCTACACCTTC.

This clone was counted ten times or more. The gene calls are TRBV27 and TRBJ2-5; tentatively, D is TRBD2 (5 bases). The better agreement between TRBJ2-7 and the DNA end casts doubt on the J call. The CDR3 sequence is 15 residues long. CDR1 is MNHEY, CDR2 SMNVEV, per germline (reference sequence). The DNA for the CDR3 is TGTGCCAGCAGCTCCCCCGGCGGCGGGCGTAGCGAGCAGTACTTC. Amino acid sequence: CASSSPGGGRSEQYF.

In this sample, this clone turned up once. The chain carries TRBV23-1 and TRBJ2-5, with D possibly called TRBD1 or TRBD2 (5 bases each). Matching the DNA end better, TRBJ2-7 makes the J call doubtful. TRBV23-1 falls under the ORF class, with uncertain function. CDR3 length: 15 residues. CDR3 bases: TGCGCCAGCAGTCAATTGGCGAGGGGAGCCTACGAGCAGTACTTC. This translates into CASSQLARGAYEQYF.

This clone was observed a single time. The genes are TRBV7-6 and TRBJ1-3, with D uncertain. This CDR3 spans 15 amino acids. CDR1 and CDR2 (germline): SGHVS, FNYEAQ. Trimming took 3 bases from V and 0 from J, leaving 9 bases between them. Here the CDR3 reads CASSFTETSGNTIYF. In nucleotides, the CDR3 is TGTGCCAGCAGCTTTACAGAAACCTCTGGAAACACCATATATTTT.

The chain recombines TRBV5-1 with TRBJ1-1, with D uncertain. This CDR3 is built from 14 residues. Trimming stripped 5 bases from V and 3 bases from J, with 14 bases between. Per germline, CDR1 SGHRS and CDR2 YFSETQ. The CDR3 DNA sequence: TGCGCCAGCAGACCAGTGCCTGTGGACACTGAAGCTTTCTTT. This translates into CASRPVPVDTEAFF.

The chain is built from TRBV7-6 and TRBJ2-7; D gene ambiguous. This CDR3 region has 15 residues. CDR1 SGHVS and CDR2 FNYEAQ come from the germline V gene. V was cut by 0 bases and J by 0 bases, with 9 bases left in between. The chain's CDR3 is CASSLASRSSYEQYF. DNA of the CDR3: TGTGCCAGCAGCTTAGCTAGTAGGAGCTCCTACGAGCAGTACTTC.

The chain couples TRBV2 to TRBJ1-2; D is unclear. From germline, CDR1 is SNHLY and CDR2 FYNNEI. Trimming removed 6 bases at V and 3 bases at J, with 11 bases between. This CDR3 is built from 13 residues. CDR3 DNA: TGTGCCAGCAGGATATTCCAGGACTATGGCTACACCTTC. Translated: CASRIFQDYGYTF.

V is TRBV2 and J is TRBJ1-2; D is ambiguous. The V gene lost 1 base and the J gene lost 5 bases, with 11 bases spanning the gap. This CDR3 spans 14 amino acids. Germline V gives CDR1 SNHLY, CDR2 FYNNEI. The CDR3 DNA is TGTGCCAGCAGTGAAGACGTCATTAGTTATGGCTACACCTTC. It codes for CASSEDVISYGYTF.

The genes are TRBV13 and TRBJ2-6; D may be TRBD2 (5 bases). This CDR3 is built from 16 residues. Trimming shortened V by 5 bases and J by 0 bases, and 11 bases separated the two germline ends. In germline, CDR1 is PRHDT, CDR2 FYEKMQ (reference sequence). The CDR3 DNA sequence: TGTGCCAGCAGCCCTCCAGCGGACTCTGGGGCCAACGTCCTGACTTTC. Encoded protein: CASSPPADSGANVLTF.

V gene TRBV28 combines with J gene TRBJ2-7; 7 bases agree with TRBD2. This CDR3 comprises 14 residues. Looked up from germline, CDR1 is MDHEN and CDR2 is SYDVKM. The J segment lost 5 bases and the V segment lost 3 bases, leaving 7 bases of the junction unmatched. The CDR3 DNA reads TGTGCCAGCAGTTTGCCCGGGAGGTTCGACGAGCAGTACTTC. Residues: CASSLPGRFDEQYF.